This T cell receptor (beta chain) was captured in a study of cytomegalovirus exposure and HLA in healthy donors. Amplification used 60 Vbeta primers and 13 Jbeta primers. Libraries were prepared by immunoSEQ multiplex PCR; TCRdb keeps only in-frame clonotypes and omits some of them. The data contain 120,000 or so clones, less than 10% of them singletons. Germline CDR1 reads GTSNPN; CDR2 reads SVGIG (reference sequence). The CDR3 is 14 residues long. Deletions cut 5 bases from V and 4 bases from J, with 14 bases between. Study-level points and caveats: When analyzed later, a missense DCLRE1C variant was found to be linked to TCR beta V- and J-gene trimming.

This clone was picked up a small number of times. Its specificity is unknown. The receptor was isolated from a woman aged 40 to 55 in good health and CMV-seropositive. The sequenced sample was PBMCs. The chain joins TRBV30 to TRBJ1-4; D not resolved. CDR3 in DNA: TGTGCCTGGCATAGAGGGATGATTAATGAAAAACTGTTTTTT. This gives the protein CAWHRGMINEKLFF.